Below, 11 T cell receptor beta chains from the same sample are listed, as sequenced in a study of blood T cell repertoires in COVID-19. Generated by immunoSEQ multiplex PCR, the TCRdb table keeps only in-frame clones and is missing some. This table has over 250,000 clones, approximately 90% appearing once. Material: PBMCs or T cells enriched from blood (not recorded which). The receptors here all came from a woman aged 60-75 years in a cohort exposed to, infected with or recovered from COVID-19 (not recorded which).

The V and J genes are TRBV5-4 and TRBJ1-6; D gene uncertain. Germline loops: CDR1 SGHNT, CDR2 YYREEE (reference sequence). V shed 0 bases and J shed 8 bases, with 6 bases lying between them. This CDR3 region has 13 residues. CDR3 sequence reads: CASSLGTDSPLHF. As DNA, the CDR3 is TGTGCCAGCAGCTTGGGAACGGATTCACCCCTCCACTTT.

This rearrangement joins TRBV5-4 to TRBJ2-7; TRBD2 aligns across 7 bases. The CDR3 is 15 residues long. Germline CDR1 is SGHNT and CDR2 is YYREEE (reference sequence). V lost 2 bases and J lost 3; bases outside the gene matches: 8. The CDR3 spells CASSFSGTTFYEQYF. The CDR3 DNA follows: TGTGCCAGCAGCTTCTCCGGGACTACTTTCTACGAGCAGTACTTC.

V gene TRBV5-8 combines with J gene TRBJ1-4; 9 positions agree with TRBD1. Germline loops: CDR1 SGHTS, CDR2 YDEGEE. V lost 5 bases to trimming and J lost 6 bases; unmatched junction nucleotides: 8. The CDR3 is 15 amino acids. CDR3 sequence reads: CASRAGTGLDEKLFF. The CDR3 region has the DNA TGTGCCAGCAGGGCCGGGACAGGGCTTGATGAAAAACTGTTTTTT. The whole variable domain, filled in from reference TRBV5-8 and TRBJ1-4, reads EAGVTQSPTHLIKTRGQQATLRCSPISGHTSVYWYQQALGLGLQFLLWYDEGEERNRGNFPPRFSGRQFPNYSSELNVNALELEDSALYLCASRAGTGLDEKLFFGSGTQLSVL.

Written as DNA, the CDR3 is TGCGCCAGCAGTTTAGAGGGGGTTAGCTCCTACAATGAGCAGTTCTTC. Translated, it gives CASSLEGVSSYNEQFF. V gene TRBV5-1 combines with J gene TRBJ2-1; possible D gene TRBD1, 6 bases. Deletions cut 5 bases from V and 0 bases from J, with 15 bases between. Germline-derived CDR1 and CDR2 are SGHRS and YFSETQ. This CDR3 is built from 16 residues.

V is TRBV5-1 and J is TRBJ2-1, with TRBD1 as a possible D gene (5 bases). Germline V gene lookup returns CDR1 SGHRS and CDR2 YFSETQ. The CDR3 has 15 residues. V was shortened by 2 bases and J by 3 bases, with 12 bases between the two germline ends. CDR3 residues: CASSFGQGGYNEQFF. The CDR3 DNA follows: TGCGCCAGCAGCTTTGGTCAGGGCGGCTACAATGAGCAGTTCTTC. The full variable domain, rest sourced from reference TRBV5-1 and TRBJ2-1, is KAGVTQTPRYLIKTRGQQVTLSCSPISGHRSVSWYQQTPGQGLQFLFEYFSETQRNKGNFPGRFSGRQFSNSRSEMNVSTLELGDSALYLCASSFGQGGYNEQFFGPGTRLTVL.

The chain uses TRBV14 and TRBJ2-5, with 8 bases that match TRBD2. J was trimmed by 2 bases and V by 0 bases; bases with no gene match: 8. The CDR3 is 17 amino acids. Germline assignment: CDR1 SGHDN and CDR2 FVKESK. CDR3 amino acids: CASSQDRGGPLQETQYF. Written as DNA, the CDR3 is TGTGCCAGCAGCCAAGATCGGGGGGGGCCCCTTCAAGAGACCCAGTACTTC.

V gene TRBV27 combines with J gene TRBJ1-2, with D maybe TRBD1 (5 bases). The V gene's germline CDR1 is MNHEY and CDR2 SMNVEV (reference sequence). V was shortened by 0 bases and J by 6 bases, with 11 bases between the two germline ends. The CDR3 is 14 residues long. CDR3 sequence (DNA): TGTGCCAGCAGTTTATCGGGCAGGGCGAATGGCTACACCTTC. Translating it yields CASSLSGRANGYTF.

The chain uses TRBV10-3 and TRBJ2-7, with D perhaps TRBD2 (5 bases). Per germline, CDR1 ENHRY and CDR2 SYGVKD. The CDR3 length is 14 residues. Trimming pared 0 bases from V and 3 bases from J, leaving 9 bases between. The DNA of the CDR3 is TGTGCCATCAGTGAGTCGACGACTAACTACGAGCAGTACTTC. This sequence encodes CAISESTTNYEQYF.

The chain uses TRBV7-9 and TRBJ2-7, with D possibly matching TRBD2 (5 bases). Trimming removed 3 bases from V and 3 bases from J, with 6 bases in between. Germline CDR1 reads SEHNR; CDR2 reads FQNEAQ (reference sequence). The CDR3 spans 12 residues. The CDR3 loop is CASSFAGYEQYF. The CDR3 DNA sequence: TGTGCCAGCAGCTTCGCGGGCTACGAGCAGTACTTC.

The chain links TRBV7-3 to TRBJ2-1, with D perhaps TRBD1 (5 bases). The CDR3 contains 13 residues. Germline assignment: CDR1 SGHTA and CDR2 FQGTGA. Trimming removed 2 bases at V and 6 bases at J, with 8 bases between. The CDR3 nucleotides are TGTGCCAGCAGCTTAGGGCAGGGCAATGAGCAGTTCTTC. Translating it yields CASSLGQGNEQFF.

The rearrangement links TRBV6-2 or TRBV6-3 to TRBJ2-7; TRBD1 aligns across 8 bases. Germline values: CDR1 MNHEY, CDR2 SVGEGT. The length of the CDR3 is 13 residues. J gave up 12 bases and V 5 bases, and 12 bases lay outside the gene matches. The CDR3 nucleotides are TGTGCCAGCAGTACCGGGACAGGCCCTAACCGGTACTTC. Protein product: CASSTGTGPNRYF.